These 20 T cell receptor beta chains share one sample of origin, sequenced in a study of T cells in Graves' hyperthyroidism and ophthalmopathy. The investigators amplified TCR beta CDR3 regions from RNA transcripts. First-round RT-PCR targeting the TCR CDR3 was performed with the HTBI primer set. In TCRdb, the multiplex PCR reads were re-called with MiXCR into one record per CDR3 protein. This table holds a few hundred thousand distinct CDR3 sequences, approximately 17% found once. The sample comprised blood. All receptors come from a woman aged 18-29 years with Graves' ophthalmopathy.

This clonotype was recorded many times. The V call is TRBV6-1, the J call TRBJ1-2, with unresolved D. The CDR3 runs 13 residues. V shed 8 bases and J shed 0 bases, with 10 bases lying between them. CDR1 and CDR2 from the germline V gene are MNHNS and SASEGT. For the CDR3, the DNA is TGTGCCAGCTTGGTCAATTCTAACTATGGCTACACCTTC. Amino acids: CASLVNSNYGYTF.

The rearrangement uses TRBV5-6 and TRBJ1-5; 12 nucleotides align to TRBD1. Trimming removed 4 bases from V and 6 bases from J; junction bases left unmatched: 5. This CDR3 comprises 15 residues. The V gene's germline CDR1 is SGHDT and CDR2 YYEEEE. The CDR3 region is CASSQGQGASQPQHF. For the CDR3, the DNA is TGTGCCAGCAGCCAGGGACAGGGGGCAAGTCAGCCCCAGCATTTT.

For the CDR3, the DNA is TGTGCCAGTAGTATCCTAACCGGGACAGCCTCCACTGAAGCTTTCTTT. Translation: CASSILTGTASTEAFF. This rearrangement joins TRBV19 to TRBJ1-1, with 7 bases matching TRBD1. The junction had 11 bases not matched to a gene; V was cut back by 3 bases and J by 4 bases. Germline V gene data show CDR1 as LNHDA and CDR2 as SQIVND (reference sequence). The CDR3 contains 16 residues.

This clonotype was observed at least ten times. The CDR3 loop is CASSFSLDNEQFF. The CDR3 DNA reads TGTGCCAGCAGTTTTTCCCTAGACAATGAGCAGTTCTTC. The chain links TRBV28 to TRBJ2-1; D remains unclear. V was clipped by 3 bases and J by 5 bases, with 8 bases between them. The CDR3 totals 13 residues. The V gene's germline CDR1 is MDHEN and CDR2 SYDVKM. The variable domain in full, completed from reference TRBV28 and TRBJ2-1, reads DVKVTQSSRYLVKRTGEKVFLECVQDMDHENMFWYRQDPGLGLRLIYFSYDVKMKEKGDIPEGYSVSREKKERFSLILESASTNQTSMYLCASSFSLDNEQFFGPGTRLTVL.

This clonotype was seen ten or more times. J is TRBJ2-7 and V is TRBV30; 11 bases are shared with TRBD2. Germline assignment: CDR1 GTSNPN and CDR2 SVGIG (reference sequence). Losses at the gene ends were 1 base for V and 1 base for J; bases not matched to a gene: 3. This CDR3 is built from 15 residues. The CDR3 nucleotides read TGTGCCTGGAGTGGGCTAGCGGGAGGATCCTACGAGCAGTACTTC. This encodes CAWSGLAGGSYEQYF.

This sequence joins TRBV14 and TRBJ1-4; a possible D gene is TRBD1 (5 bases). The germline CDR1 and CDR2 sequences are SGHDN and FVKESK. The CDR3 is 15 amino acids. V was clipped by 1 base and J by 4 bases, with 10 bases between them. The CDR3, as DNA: TGTGCCAGCAGCCAAGGCGCGGGGGTTAATGAAAAACTGTTTTTT. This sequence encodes CASSQGAGVNEKLFF. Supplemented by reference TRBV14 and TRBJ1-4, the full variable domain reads EAGVTQFPSHSVIEKGQTVTLRCDPISGHDNLYWYRRVMGKEIKFLLHFVKESKQDESGMPNNRFLAERTGGTYSTLKVQPAELEDSGVYFCASSQGAGVNEKLFFGSGTQLSVL.

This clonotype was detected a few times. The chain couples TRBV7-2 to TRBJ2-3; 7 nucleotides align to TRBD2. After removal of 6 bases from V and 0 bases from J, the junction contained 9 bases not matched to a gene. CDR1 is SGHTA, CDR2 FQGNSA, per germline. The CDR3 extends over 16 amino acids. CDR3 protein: CASRGLWGVSTDTQYF. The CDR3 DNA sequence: TGTGCCAGCAGGGGACTATGGGGGGTTAGCACAGATACGCAGTATTTT.

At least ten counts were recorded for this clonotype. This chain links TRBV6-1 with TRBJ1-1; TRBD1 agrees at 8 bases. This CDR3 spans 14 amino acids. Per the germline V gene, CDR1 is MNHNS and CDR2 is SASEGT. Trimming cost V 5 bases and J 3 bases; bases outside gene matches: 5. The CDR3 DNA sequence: TGTGCCAGCAGTTTACAGGGGGTGGACACTGAAGCTTTCTTT. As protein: CASSLQGVDTEAFF.

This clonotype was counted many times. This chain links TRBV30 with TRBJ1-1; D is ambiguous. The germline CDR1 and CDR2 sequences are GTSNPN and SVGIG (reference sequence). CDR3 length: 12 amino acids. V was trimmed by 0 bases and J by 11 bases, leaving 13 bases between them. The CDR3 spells CAWSVRGVRAFF. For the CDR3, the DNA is TGTGCCTGGAGTGTACGGGGAGTGAGGGCTTTCTTT. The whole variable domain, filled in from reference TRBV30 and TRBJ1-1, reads SQTIHQWPATLVQPVGSPLSLECTVEGTSNPNLYWYRQAAGRGLQLLFYSVGIGQISSEVPQNLSASRPQDRQFILSSKKLLLSDSGFYLCAWSVRGVRAFFGQGTRLTVV.

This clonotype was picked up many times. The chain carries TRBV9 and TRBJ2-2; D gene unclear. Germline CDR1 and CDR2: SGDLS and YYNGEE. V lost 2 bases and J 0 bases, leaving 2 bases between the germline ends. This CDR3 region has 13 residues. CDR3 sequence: CASSVSNTGELFF. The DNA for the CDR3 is TGTGCCAGCAGCGTCTCGAACACCGGGGAGCTGTTTTTT.

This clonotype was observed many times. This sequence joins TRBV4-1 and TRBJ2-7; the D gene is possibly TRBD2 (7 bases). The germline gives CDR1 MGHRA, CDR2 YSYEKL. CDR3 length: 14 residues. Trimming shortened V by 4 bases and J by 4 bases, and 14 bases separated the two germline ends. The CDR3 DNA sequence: TGCGCCAGCAGCCCCCGAGGGGGGGGGTACGAGCAGTACTTC. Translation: CASSPRGGGYEQYF.

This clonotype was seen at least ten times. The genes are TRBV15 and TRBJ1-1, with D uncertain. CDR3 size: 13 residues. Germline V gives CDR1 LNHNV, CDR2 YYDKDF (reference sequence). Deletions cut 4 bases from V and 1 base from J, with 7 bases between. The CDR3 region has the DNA TGTGCCACCAGCAAGGAGCCGAACACTGAAGCTTTCTTT. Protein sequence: CATSKEPNTEAFF.

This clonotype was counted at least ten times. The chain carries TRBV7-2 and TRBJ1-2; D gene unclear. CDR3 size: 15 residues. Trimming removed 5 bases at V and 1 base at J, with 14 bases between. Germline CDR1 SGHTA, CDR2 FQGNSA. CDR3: CASSHLGKGNYGYTF. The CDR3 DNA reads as TGTGCCAGCAGCCACCTGGGGAAGGGTAACTATGGCTACACCTTC.

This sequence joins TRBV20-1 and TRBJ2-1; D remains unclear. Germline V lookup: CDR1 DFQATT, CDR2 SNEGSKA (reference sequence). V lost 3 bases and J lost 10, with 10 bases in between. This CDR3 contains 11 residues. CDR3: CSASQAREQFF. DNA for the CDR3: TGCAGTGCTAGCCAAGCAAGGGAGCAGTTCTTC.

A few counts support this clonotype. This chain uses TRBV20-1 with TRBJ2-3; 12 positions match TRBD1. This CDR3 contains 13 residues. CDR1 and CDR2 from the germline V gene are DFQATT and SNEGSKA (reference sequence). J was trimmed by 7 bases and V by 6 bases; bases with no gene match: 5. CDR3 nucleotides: TGCAGTGCCCGGGACAGGGGGCATCATACGCAGTATTTT. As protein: CSARDRGHHTQYF.

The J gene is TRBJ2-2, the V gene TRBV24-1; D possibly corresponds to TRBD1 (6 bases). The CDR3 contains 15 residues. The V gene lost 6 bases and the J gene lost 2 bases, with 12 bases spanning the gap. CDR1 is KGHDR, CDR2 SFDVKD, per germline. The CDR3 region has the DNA TGTGCCACCAGTCCAAGGACAGACAACACCGGGGAGCTGTTTTTT. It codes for CATSPRTDNTGELFF.

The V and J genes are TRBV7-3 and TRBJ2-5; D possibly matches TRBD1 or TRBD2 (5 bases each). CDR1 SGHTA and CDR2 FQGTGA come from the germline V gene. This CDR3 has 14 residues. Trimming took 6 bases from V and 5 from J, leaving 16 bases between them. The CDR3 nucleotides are TGTGCCAGCAGACACGGGGCCCTCCGTGAGACCCAGTACTTC. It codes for CASRHGALRETQYF.

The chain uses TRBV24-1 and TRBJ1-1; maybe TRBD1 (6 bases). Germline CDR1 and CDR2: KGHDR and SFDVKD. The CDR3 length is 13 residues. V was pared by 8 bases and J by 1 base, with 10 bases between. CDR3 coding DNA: TGTGCCACCACCGAGGGACAGAACACTGAAGCTTTCTTT. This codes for CATTEGQNTEAFF.

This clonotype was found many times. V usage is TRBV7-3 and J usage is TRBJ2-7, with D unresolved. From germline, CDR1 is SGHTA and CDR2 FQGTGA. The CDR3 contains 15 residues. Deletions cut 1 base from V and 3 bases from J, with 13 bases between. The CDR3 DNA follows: TGTGCCAGCAGCTTAAATGGGGTCGGTGGCTACGAGCAGTACTTC. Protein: CASSLNGVGGYEQYF.

CDR3 region: CASSWGLAGYEQYF. CDR3 sequence (DNA): TGTGCCAGCAGTTGGGGACTAGCGGGGTACGAGCAGTACTTC. The V call is TRBV7-2, the J call TRBJ2-7; 13 bases are shared with TRBD2. The CDR3 is made up of 14 amino acids. V lost 6 bases and J lost 4; bases outside the gene matches: 3. The germline gives CDR1 SGHTA, CDR2 FQGNSA.